The present T cell receptor beta chain was sequenced within a study of molecular identifiers for immune sequencing clone quantification (dated by TCRdb to about 2018). Regarding the research as a whole: For a replicate experiment, RNA from 20,000 or 100,000 naive CD8 T cells was divided into five aliquots, and four of the five aliquots were sequenced. The study was a methods study using CD8 T cells to benchmark molecular-identifier clustering-based TCR repertoire sequencing (MIDCIRS) and TCR RNA copy counting. Summary of the overall study and its limitations: Spiked-in Jurkat TCR RNA equivalent to a single cell was reported to be detectable even among 750,000 to 1,000,000 naive CD8 T cells. Naive libraries contained spiked-in Jurkat TCR RNA (more than 9 copies' worth), which is not part of the donor repertoire. When barcode sub-clustering was left out, chimeric consensus sequences inflated TCR diversity, with chimeras reaching as high as 47%. Clones above 20 RNA copies held over 99% of molecules in CMV-specific effector cells but under 1% in naive cells. Modeling gave 3 to 3.5 recovered TCR RNA copies per cell versus around 10 by digital PCR, implying roughly 28% capture efficiency. The sizes of highly expanded clones could end up underestimated when identical TCR molecules share a barcode.

This clonotype has a handful of counts. No antigen is known for it. Per-base quality was not reported, and no clone a single base away is much larger than it. Libraries came from PCR. This sample was sequenced with an Illumina HiSeq 4000. Bulk TCR libraries were prepared as previously described, using TCR primers listed in Table S5. Purification of total RNA was performed with the Qiagen AllPrep DNA/RNA kit. Before analysis, reads from multiple sequencing runs of the same library were pooled. The paper's data handling went like this. Reads were retained only if the reads had an exact TCR constant sequence, and the retained reads were trimmed to 150 nt and grouped according to their 12-nt molecular barcodes. Within each barcode group, reads were sub-clustered at a 15% Levenshtein threshold, and quality-weighted consensus sequences were built per RNA molecule. Non-functional sequences were discarded, and so were lower-count sequences lying one edit away from another sequence. Based on a fit of two negative binomial distributions, barcode sub-clusters having less than 20% of the maximum read count were discarded. TCRdb redid the processing of the public reads, applying fastp at Q25 and MiXCR, and retained in-frame beta chains. Duplicate CDR3 protein sequences are folded into a single record with the most common DNA and genes. What appears here as the V and J calls and clone size reflects TCRdb's work, not the paper's. This sample comprises tens of thousands of distinct CDR3 sequences, roughly a fifth of them detected only once. The ten largest account for 1.4% to 1.5% of the sample.

Naive CD8 T cell libraries were made from roughly 18,000 to 920,000 sorted cells using 10%, 30% or 50% of purified RNA. On a BD FACSAria II, naive CD8 T cells were FACS-sorted as CD8+CD4-CCR7+CD45RA+ and collected into RLT Plus buffer. To test detection sensitivity, Jurkat RNA equal to ten TCR copies was added to samples of about 20,000-1,000,000 naive CD8 T cells. CD8 T cells were enriched with RosetteSep CD8+ T Cell Enrichment Cocktail and Ficoll-Paque, followed by ACK red cell lysis. The germline V gene specifies WSHSY as CDR1 and SAAADI as CDR2. V and J lose 8 bases and 12 bases, and a span of 14 bases separates them. CDR3 length: 11 amino acids, cysteine to phenylalanine. CDR3 DNA is the only sequence kept; it has 33 bases, read in frame from the first base.

Recombination linked TRBV10-2 to TRBJ2-1, with a weak D call of TRBD1 (6 bases match). Sequencing input: naive CD8+ T cells from blood, with Jurkat cell RNA spiked in. The intended sense of this specimen's cell subset or site label: FACS-sorted CD8+CD4-CCR7+CD45RA+ naive T cells. This sequence originates from a human donor in good health. Some libraries in this study had Jurkat cell RNA spiked in. This receptor carries the CDR3 CASGDTRVQFF. The bases are TGCGCCAGCGGGGACACTCGGGTGCAGTTCTTC.